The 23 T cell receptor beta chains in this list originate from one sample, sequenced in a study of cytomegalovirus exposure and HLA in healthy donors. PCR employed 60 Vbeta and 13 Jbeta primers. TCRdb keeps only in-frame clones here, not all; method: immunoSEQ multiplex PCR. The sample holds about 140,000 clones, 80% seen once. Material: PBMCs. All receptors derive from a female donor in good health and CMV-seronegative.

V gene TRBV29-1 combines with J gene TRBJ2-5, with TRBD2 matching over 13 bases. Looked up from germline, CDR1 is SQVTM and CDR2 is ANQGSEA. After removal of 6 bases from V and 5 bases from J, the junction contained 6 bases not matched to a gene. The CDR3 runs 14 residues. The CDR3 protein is CSVRGLAGVETQYF. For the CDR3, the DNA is TGCAGCGTACGAGGACTAGCGGGAGTGGAGACCCAGTACTTC.

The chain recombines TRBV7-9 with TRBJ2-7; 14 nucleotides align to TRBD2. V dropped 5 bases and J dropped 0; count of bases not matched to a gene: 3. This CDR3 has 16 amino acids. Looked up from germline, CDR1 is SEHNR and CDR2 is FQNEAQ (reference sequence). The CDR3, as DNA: TGTGCCAGCAGCCAGGGACTAGCGGGGGCCTCCTACGAGCAGTACTTC. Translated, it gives CASSQGLAGASYEQYF.

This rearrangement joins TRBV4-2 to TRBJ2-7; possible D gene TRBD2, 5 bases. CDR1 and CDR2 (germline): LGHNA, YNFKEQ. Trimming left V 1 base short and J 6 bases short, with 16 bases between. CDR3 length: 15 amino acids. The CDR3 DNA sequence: TGTGCCAGCAGCCAAGGTTCGACGGGGAACGGCGAGCAGTACTTC. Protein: CASSQGSTGNGEQYF.

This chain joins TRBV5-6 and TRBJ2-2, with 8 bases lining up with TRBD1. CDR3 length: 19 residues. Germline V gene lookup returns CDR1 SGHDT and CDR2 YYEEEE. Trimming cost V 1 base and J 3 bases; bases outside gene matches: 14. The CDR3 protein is CASSLKVLGAGQDTGELFF. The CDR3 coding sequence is TGTGCCAGCAGCTTGAAGGTTTTGGGGGCGGGACAGGACACCGGGGAGCTGTTTTTT.

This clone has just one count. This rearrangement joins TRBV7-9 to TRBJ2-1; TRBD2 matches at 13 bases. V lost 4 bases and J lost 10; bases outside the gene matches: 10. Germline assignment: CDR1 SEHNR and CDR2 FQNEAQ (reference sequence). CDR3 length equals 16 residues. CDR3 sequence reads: CASSSRLAGGREEQFF. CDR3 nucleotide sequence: TGTGCCAGCAGCTCTAGACTAGCGGGAGGCCGGGAGGAGCAGTTCTTC.

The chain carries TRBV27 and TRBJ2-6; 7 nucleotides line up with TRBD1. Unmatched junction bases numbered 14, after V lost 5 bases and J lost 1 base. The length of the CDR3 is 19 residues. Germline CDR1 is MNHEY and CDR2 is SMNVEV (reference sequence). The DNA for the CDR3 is TGTGCCAGCAGTCACATCCCGGGACAGCTCCCGTCTGGGGCCAACGTCCTGACTTTC. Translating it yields CASSHIPGQLPSGANVLTF.

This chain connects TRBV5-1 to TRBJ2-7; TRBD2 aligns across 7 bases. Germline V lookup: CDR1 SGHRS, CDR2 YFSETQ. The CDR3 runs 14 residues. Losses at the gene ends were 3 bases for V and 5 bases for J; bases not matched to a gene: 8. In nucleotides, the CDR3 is TGCGCCAGCAGCTCCCGCAAGGGGAGGGACGAGCAGTACTTC. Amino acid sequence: CASSSRKGRDEQYF.

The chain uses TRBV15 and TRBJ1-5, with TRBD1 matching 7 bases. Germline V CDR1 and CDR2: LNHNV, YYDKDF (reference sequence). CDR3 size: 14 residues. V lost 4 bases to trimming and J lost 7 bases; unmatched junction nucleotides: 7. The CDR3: CATSTSNRGQPQHF. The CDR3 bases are TGTGCCACCAGCACTTCCAACAGGGGCCAGCCCCAGCATTTT.

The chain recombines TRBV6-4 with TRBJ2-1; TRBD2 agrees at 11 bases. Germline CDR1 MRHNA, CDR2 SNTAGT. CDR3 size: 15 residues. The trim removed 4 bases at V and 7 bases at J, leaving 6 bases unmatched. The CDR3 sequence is CASSGIAGGQNEQFF. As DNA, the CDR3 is TGTGCCAGCAGTGGTATAGCGGGAGGGCAGAATGAGCAGTTCTTC.

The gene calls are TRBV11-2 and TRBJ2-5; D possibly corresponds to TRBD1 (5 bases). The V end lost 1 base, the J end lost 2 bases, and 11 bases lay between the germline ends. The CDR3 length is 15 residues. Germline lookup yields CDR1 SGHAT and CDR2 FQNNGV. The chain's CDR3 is CASSLGGTPQETQYF. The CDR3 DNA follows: TGTGCCAGCAGCTTAGGGGGCACGCCGCAAGAGACCCAGTACTTC.

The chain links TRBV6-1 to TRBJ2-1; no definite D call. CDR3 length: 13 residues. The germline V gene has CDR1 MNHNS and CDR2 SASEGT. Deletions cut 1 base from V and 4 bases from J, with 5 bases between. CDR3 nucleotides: TGTGCCAGCAGTGAAGTCTCGTACAATGAGCAGTTCTTC. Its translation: CASSEVSYNEQFF.

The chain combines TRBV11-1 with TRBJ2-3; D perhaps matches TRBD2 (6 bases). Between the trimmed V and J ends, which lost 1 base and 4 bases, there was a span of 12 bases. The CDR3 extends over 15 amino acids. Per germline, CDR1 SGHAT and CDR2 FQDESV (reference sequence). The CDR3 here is CASSLDGDLADTQYF. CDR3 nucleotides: TGTGCCAGCAGCTTAGACGGGGACTTAGCAGATACGCAGTATTTT. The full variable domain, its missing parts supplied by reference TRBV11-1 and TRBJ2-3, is EAEVAQSPRYKITEKSQAVAFWCDPISGHATLYWYRQILGQGPELLVQFQDESVVDDSQLPKDRFSAERLKGVDSTLKIQPAELGDSAMYLCASSLDGDLADTQYFGPGTRLTVL.

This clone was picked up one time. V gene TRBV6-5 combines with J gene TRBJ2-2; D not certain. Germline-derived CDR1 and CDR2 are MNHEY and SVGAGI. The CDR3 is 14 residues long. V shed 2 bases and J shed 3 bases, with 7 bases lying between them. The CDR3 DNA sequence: TGTGCCAGCAGTTACGTTGAGGACACCGGGGAGCTGTTTTTT. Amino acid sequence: CASSYVEDTGELFF.

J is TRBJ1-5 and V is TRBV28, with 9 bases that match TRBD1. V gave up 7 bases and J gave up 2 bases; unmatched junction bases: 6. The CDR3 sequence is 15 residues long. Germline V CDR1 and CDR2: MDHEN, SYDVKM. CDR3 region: CASNPRTGGNQPQHF. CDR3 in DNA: TGTGCCAGCAACCCGAGGACAGGGGGCAATCAGCCCCAGCATTTT.

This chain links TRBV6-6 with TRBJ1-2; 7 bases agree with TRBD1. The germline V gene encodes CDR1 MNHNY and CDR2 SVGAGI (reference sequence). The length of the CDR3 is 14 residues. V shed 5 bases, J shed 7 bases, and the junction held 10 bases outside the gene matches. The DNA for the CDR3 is TGTGCCAGCAGTCGGAAGGGGGCCAACGGTGGCTACACCTTC. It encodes CASSRKGANGGYTF.

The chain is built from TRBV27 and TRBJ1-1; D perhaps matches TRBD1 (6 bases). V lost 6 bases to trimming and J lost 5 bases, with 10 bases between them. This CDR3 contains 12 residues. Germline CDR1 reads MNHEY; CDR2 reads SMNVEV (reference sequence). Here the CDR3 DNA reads TGTGCCAGCAGCCTTACAGGGACTGAAGCTTTCTTT. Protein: CASSLTGTEAFF.

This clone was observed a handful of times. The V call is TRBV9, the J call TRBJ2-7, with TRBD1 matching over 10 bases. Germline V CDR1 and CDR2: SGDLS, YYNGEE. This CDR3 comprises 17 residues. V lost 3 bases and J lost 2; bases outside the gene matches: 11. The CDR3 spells CASSAGDRGRAAYEQYF. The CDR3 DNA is TGTGCCAGCAGCGCCGGGGACAGGGGTAGGGCCGCCTACGAGCAGTACTTC.

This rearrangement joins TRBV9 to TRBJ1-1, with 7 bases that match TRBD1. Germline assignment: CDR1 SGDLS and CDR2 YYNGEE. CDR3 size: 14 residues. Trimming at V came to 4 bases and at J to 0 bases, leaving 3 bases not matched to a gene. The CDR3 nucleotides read TGTGCCAGCAGCCCGGGACAGATGAACACTGAAGCTTTCTTT. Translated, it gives CASSPGQMNTEAFF.

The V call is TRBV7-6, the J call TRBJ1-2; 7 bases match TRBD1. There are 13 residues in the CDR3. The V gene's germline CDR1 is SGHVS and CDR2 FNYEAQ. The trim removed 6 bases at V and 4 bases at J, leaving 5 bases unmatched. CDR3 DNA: TGTGCCAGCAGTGCGGGACAGATCTATGGCTACACCTTC. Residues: CASSAGQIYGYTF.

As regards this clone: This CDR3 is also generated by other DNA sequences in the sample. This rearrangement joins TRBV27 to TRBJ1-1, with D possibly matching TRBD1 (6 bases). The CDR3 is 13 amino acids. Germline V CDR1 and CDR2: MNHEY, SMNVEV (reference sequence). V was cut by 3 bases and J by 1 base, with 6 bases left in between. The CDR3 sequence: CASSLTGNTEAFF. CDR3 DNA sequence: TGTGCCAGCAGTTTGACAGGGAACACTGAAGCTTTCTTT.

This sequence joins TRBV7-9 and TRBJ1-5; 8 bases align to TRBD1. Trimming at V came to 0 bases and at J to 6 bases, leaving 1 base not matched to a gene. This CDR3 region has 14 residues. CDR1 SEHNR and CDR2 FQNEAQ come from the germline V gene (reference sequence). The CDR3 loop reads CASSLAGTGQPQHF. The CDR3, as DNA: TGTGCCAGCAGCTTAGCCGGGACAGGTCAGCCCCAGCATTTT.

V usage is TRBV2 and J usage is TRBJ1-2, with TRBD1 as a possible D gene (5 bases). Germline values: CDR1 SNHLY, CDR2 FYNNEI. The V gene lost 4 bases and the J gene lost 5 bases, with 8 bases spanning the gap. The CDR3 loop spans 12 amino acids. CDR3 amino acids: CASSGQTYGYTF. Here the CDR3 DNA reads TGTGCCAGCAGTGGACAGACGTATGGCTACACCTTC.

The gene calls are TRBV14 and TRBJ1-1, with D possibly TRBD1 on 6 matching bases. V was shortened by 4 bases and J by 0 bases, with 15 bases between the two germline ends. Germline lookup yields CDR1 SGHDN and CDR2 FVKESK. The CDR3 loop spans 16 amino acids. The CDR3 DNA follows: TGTGCCAGCAGCCCAAAGACAGGCCTCATGAACACTGAAGCTTTCTTT. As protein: CASSPKTGLMNTEAFF. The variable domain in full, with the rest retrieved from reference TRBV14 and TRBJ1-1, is EAGVTQFPSHSVIEKGQTVTLRCDPISGHDNLYWYRRVMGKEIKFLLHFVKESKQDESGMPNNRFLAERTGGTYSTLKVQPAELEDSGVYFCASSPKTGLMNTEAFFGQGTRLTVV.